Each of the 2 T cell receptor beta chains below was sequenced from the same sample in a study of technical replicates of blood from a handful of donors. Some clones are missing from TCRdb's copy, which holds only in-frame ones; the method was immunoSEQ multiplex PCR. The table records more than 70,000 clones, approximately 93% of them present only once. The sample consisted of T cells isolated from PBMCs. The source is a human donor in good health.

CDR3 amino acids: CASSPLGGPGYTF. The CDR3 coding sequence is TGCGCCAGCAGCCCCTTAGGAGGGCCTGGCTACACCTTC. The chain links TRBV4-1 to TRBJ1-2, with D unclear. The CDR3 consists of 13 residues. Deletions cut 4 bases from V and 7 bases from J, with 13 bases between. In germline, CDR1 is MGHRA, CDR2 YSYEKL.

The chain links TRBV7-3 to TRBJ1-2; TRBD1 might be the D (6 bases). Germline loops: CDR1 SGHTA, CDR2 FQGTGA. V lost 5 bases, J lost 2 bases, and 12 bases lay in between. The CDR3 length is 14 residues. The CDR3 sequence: CASSPATGNYGYTF. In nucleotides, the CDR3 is TGTGCCAGCAGCCCAGCCACAGGGAACTATGGCTACACCTTC.